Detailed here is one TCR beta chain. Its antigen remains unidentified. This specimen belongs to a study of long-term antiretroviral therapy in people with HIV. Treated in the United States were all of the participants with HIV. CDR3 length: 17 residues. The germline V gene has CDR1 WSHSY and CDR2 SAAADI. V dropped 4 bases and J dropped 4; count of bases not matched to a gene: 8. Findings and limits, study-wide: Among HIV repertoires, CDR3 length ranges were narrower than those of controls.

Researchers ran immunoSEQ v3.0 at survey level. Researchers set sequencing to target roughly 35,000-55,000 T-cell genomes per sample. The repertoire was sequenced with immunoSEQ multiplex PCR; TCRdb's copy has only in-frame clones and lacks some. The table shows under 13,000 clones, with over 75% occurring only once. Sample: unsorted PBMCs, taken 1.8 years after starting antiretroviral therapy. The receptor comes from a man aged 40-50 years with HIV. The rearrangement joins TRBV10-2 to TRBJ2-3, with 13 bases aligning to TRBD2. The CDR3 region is CASSGSTSGRSADTQYF. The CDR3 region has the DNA TGCGCCAGCAGTGGATCGACTAGCGGGAGGTCCGCAGATACGCAGTATTTT.